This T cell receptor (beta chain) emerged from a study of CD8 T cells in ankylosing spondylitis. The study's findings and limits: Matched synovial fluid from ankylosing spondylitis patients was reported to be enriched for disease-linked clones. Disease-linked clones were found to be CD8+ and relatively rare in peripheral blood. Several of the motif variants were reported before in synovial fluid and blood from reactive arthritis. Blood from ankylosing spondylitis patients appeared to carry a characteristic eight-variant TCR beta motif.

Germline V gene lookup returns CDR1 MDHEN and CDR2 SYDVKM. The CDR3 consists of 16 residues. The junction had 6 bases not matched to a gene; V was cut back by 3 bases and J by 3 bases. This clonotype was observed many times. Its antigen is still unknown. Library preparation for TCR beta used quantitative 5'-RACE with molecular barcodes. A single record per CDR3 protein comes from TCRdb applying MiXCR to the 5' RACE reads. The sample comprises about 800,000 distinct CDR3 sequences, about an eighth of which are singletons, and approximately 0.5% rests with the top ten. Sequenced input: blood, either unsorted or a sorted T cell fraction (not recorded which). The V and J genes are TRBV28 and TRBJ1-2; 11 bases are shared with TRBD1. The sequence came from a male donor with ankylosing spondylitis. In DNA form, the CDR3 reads TGTGCCAGCAGTTTCCCGAGGACAGGGGGCTACTATGGCTACACCTTC. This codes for CASSFPRTGGYYGYTF.